Described below is a single TCR beta chain sequence and its context. These data belong to a study of OX40 agonist ivuxolimab in advanced cancers. V lost 5 bases, J lost 6 bases, and 10 bases stayed unmatched. Germline loops: CDR1 MNHEY, CDR2 SMNVEV (reference sequence). The CDR3 sequence is 15 residues long. Here immunoSEQ multiplex PCR was the method, and the copy in TCRdb shows in-frame clones only, minus some. The table lists tens of thousands of clones, 85% to 90% of them singletons. The sequenced sample was CD4+ or CD8+ T cells sorted from blood, obtained in a trial of the OX40 agonist ivuxolimab. The chain employs TRBV27 and TRBJ2-1; TRBD2 aligns across 7 bases. The sequence was obtained from an adult with an advanced solid tumor such as melanoma, head and neck, liver or kidney cancer. The CDR3 reads CASSPRLASGNEQFF. The CDR3 nucleotides read TGTGCCAGCAGTCCGCGACTAGCTTCCGGCAATGAGCAGTTCTTC.